The 18 T cell receptor beta chains listed next were all sequenced from one sample in a study of blood T cell repertoires in COVID-19. Here immunoSEQ multiplex PCR was the method, and the copy in TCRdb shows in-frame clones only, minus some. The sample comprises a few hundred thousand clones, roughly 86% of which are singletons, and approximately 1.7% rests with the top ten. Input material: PBMCs or T cells enriched from blood (not recorded which). The receptors here all came from a woman aged 45-60 years who had recovered from COVID-19.

The rearrangement joins TRBV27 to TRBJ1-3, with 7 bases fitting TRBD1. From germline, CDR1 is MNHEY and CDR2 SMNVEV (reference sequence). Losses at the gene ends were 6 bases for V and 4 bases for J; bases not matched to a gene: 3. The CDR3 length is 13 residues. CDR3 sequence (DNA): TGTGCCAGCAGAACAGGGGCCGGAAACACCATATATTTT. Protein sequence: CASRTGAGNTIYF.

The chain recombines TRBV6-1 with TRBJ1-6, with 10 bases that match TRBD1. This CDR3 contains 20 residues. Germline loops: CDR1 MNHNS, CDR2 SASEGT. The V and J ends lost 4 bases and 0 bases, in that order; junction bases with no gene match: 12. The CDR3 DNA reads as TGTGCCAGCAGTGCAAGGGGGACAGGGGCTCTGAGCTCCTATAATTCACCCCTCCACTTT. Amino acids: CASSARGTGALSSYNSPLHF.

This rearrangement joins TRBV28 to TRBJ2-7, with 8 bases that match TRBD2. The CDR3 has 14 residues. V trimming: 7 bases; J trimming: 2 bases; junction bases outside the gene matches: 7. Germline values: CDR1 MDHEN, CDR2 SYDVKM. Written as DNA, the CDR3 is TGTGCCAGCATAGTGGCGGGAGGTCCCTACGAGCAGTACTTC. Protein product: CASIVAGGPYEQYF.

J is TRBJ2-3 and V is TRBV25-1, with D hard to call. Germline V lookup: CDR1 MGHDK, CDR2 SYGVNS. V was clipped by 6 bases and J by 1 base, with 14 bases between them. This CDR3 is 15 amino acids long. CDR3 protein: CASRLIPIGTDTQYF. CDR3 DNA sequence: TGTGCCAGCAGACTTATCCCTATTGGCACAGATACGCAGTATTTT.

The V call is TRBV24-1, the J call TRBJ2-7; 10 nucleotides align to TRBD1. With V trimmed by 1 base and J by 2 bases, 10 bases remained unmatched. CDR1 and CDR2 (germline): KGHDR, SFDVKD. The CDR3 loop spans 18 amino acids. The CDR3 nucleotides read TGTGCCACCAGTGATTTCCCCGAACCGGGACAGGGGACCTACGAGCAGTACTTC. This translates into CATSDFPEPGQGTYEQYF.

This chain uses TRBV4-3 with TRBJ1-6, with no clear D. The germline CDR1 and CDR2 sequences are LGHNA and YSLEER. This CDR3 has 16 amino acids. Trimming left V 0 bases short and J 0 bases short, with 6 bases between. CDR3 nucleotides: TGCGCCAGCAGCCAAGACGAGAGCTCCTATAATTCACCCCTCCACTTT. Protein sequence: CASSQDESSYNSPLHF.

The genes are TRBV2 and TRBJ1-2; no firm D call. This CDR3 is built from 12 residues. The germline V gene encodes CDR1 SNHLY and CDR2 FYNNEI. V dropped 9 bases and J dropped 0 bases, with 8 bases sitting between them. The CDR3 spells CASPVSNYGYTF. The CDR3 DNA reads TGTGCCAGTCCTGTATCTAACTATGGCTACACCTTC.

This clone was found once. V and J are TRBV24-1 and TRBJ2-3; TRBD1 matches 7 bases. The CDR3 extends over 17 amino acids. V dropped 2 bases and J dropped 4; count of bases not matched to a gene: 11. Germline assignment: CDR1 KGHDR and CDR2 SFDVKD. CDR3: CATSDSVGQVGADTQYF. CDR3 bases: TGTGCCACCAGTGATTCCGTCGGACAGGTCGGGGCAGATACGCAGTATTTT.

The rearrangement uses TRBV6-2 or TRBV6-3 and TRBJ2-1; D is unclear. The CDR3 runs to 12 residues. CDR1 and CDR2 from the germline V gene are MNHEY and SVGEGT. With 5 bases removed from V and 7 bases from J, the gap between germline ends came to 9 bases. The CDR3 DNA is TGTGCCAGCAGTCATGCGGTTAATGAGCAGTTCTTC. This encodes CASSHAVNEQFF.

The chain links TRBV2 to TRBJ2-5, with unresolved D. Germline CDR1 is SNHLY and CDR2 is FYNNEI. The CDR3 sequence is 12 residues long. Trimming left V 7 bases short and J 2 bases short, with 8 bases between. The CDR3 loop is CASTRSQETQYF. Written as DNA, the CDR3 is TGTGCCAGCACACGGTCGCAAGAGACCCAGTACTTC.

The chain links TRBV21-1 to TRBJ1-6. TRBV21-1 represents a pseudogene. This CDR3 contains 15 residues. In DNA form, the CDR3 reads TGTGCCAGCAGCAAAGGGGTAGGACTAAATTCACCCCTCCACTTT. Amino acid sequence: CASSKGVGLNSPLHF.

The rearrangement uses TRBV7-3 and TRBJ2-5, with 10 bases lining up with TRBD2. The V gene end was trimmed by 5 bases and the J gene end by 4 bases; junction bases not matched to a gene: 10. In germline, CDR1 is SGHTA, CDR2 FQGTGA. CDR3 length: 16 amino acids. The DNA for the CDR3 is TGTGCCAGCAGCCAACAAGCGGGAGGGGTAGGAGAGACCCAGTACTTC. Its protein is CASSQQAGGVGETQYF. Full variable domain (rest looked up from reference TRBV7-3 and TRBJ2-5): GAGVSQTPSNKVTEKGKYVELRCDPISGHTALYWYRQSLGQGPEFLIYFQGTGAADDSGLPNDRFFAVRPEGSVSTLKIQRTERGDSAVYLCASSQQAGGVGETQYFGPGTRLLVL.

This clone was seen once. The rearrangement links TRBV5-1 to TRBJ2-7; 9 nucleotides match TRBD1. This CDR3 is built from 14 residues. CDR1 is SGHRS, CDR2 YFSETQ, per germline. The J segment lost 6 bases and the V segment lost 5 bases, leaving 9 bases of the junction unmatched. As DNA, the CDR3 is TGCGCCAGCAGTACCCAGGACAGGGGCCGCGAGCAGTACTTC. Protein sequence: CASSTQDRGREQYF.

The chain joins TRBV30 to TRBJ2-3; maybe TRBD2 (6 bases). Trimming took 2 bases from V and 0 from J, leaving 9 bases between them. Germline lookup yields CDR1 GTSNPN and CDR2 SVGIG (reference sequence). This CDR3 has 14 amino acids. The CDR3 DNA sequence: TGTGCCTGGAGTACGAGCGGGAGCACAGATACGCAGTATTTT. Residues: CAWSTSGSTDTQYF. Full variable domain (missing parts from reference TRBV30 and TRBJ2-3): SQTIHQWPATLVQPVGSPLSLECTVEGTSNPNLYWYRQAAGRGLQLLFYSVGIGQISSEVPQNLSASRPQDRQFILSSKKLLLSDSGFYLCAWSTSGSTDTQYFGPGTRLTVL.

This clone was found a few times. An end of the junction differs from the germline gene, which may be a read error. The rearrangement uses TRBV18 and TRBJ1-1, with TRBD1 matching over 9 bases. The CDR3 totals 15 residues. The germline CDR1 and CDR2 sequences are KGHSH and LQKENI. The CDR3 coding sequence is TGTGCCAGCTCCCCACCGACAGGGGGGAACACTGAAGCTTTCTTT. This sequence encodes CASSPPTGGNTEAFF.

V is TRBV5-1 and J is TRBJ1-1; D unclear. Between the trimmed V and J ends, which lost 6 bases and 1 base, there was a span of 13 bases. Germline values: CDR1 SGHRS, CDR2 YFSETQ. The CDR3 is 14 residues long. CDR3 nucleotide sequence: TGCGCCAGCACGTTCGGGGAGGCGAACACTGAAGCTTTCTTT. Amino acid sequence: CASTFGEANTEAFF.

The chain is built from TRBV7-8 and TRBJ1-5, with D perhaps matching TRBD1 (6 bases). The CDR3 extends over 15 amino acids. The germline V gene encodes CDR1 SGHVS and CDR2 FQNEAQ. V was shortened by 5 bases and J by 7 bases, with 18 bases between the two germline ends. This CDR3 is CASSQEWGGGQPQHF. CDR3 DNA sequence: TGTGCCAGCAGCCAGGAGTGGGGGGGCGGACAGCCCCAGCATTTT. Drawing the rest from reference TRBV7-8 and TRBJ1-5, the complete variable domain is GAGVSQSPRYKVAKRGQDVALRCDPISGHVSLFWYQQALGQGPEFLTYFQNEAQLDKSGLPSDRFFAERPEGSVSTLKIQRTQQEDSAVYLCASSQEWGGGQPQHFGDGTRLSIL.

This chain links TRBV20-1 with TRBJ2-1; 7 bases align to TRBD2. The ends lost 3 bases at V and 6 bases at J; junction bases unmatched: 8. The CDR3 is 14 amino acids. Germline values: CDR1 DFQATT, CDR2 SNEGSKA (reference sequence). The CDR3 reads CSASALAAINEQFF. The CDR3 bases are TGCAGTGCTAGTGCTCTAGCGGCTATCAATGAGCAGTTCTTC.